This T cell receptor (beta chain) was identified in a study of T cells in Graves' hyperthyroidism and ophthalmopathy. The CDR3 spans 17 residues. Trimming took off 2 bases at V and 0 bases at J, with 14 bases between the two ends. The germline CDR1 and CDR2 sequences are SGHRS and YFSETQ. Worth noting for this clonotype: Antigen unknown.

Study observations and caveats: Blood also showed most of the thyroid clonotypes that were expanded above 0.001. A median about 7 months before onset, the model predicted ophthalmopathy.

Amplification of TCR beta CDR3 regions used RNA as the template. The study used the HTBI primer set for a first-round RT-PCR of the TCR CDR3. Each CDR3 protein is one row after TCRdb ran MiXCR on the multiplex PCR reads. The table lists 690,000 or so distinct CDR3 sequences, over 15% of them singletons, with approximately 15% in the top ten. The source of this sequence is a woman between 45 and 60 years old with Graves' hyperthyroidism that later progressed to Graves' ophthalmopathy. The sample taken for sequencing was blood. The rearrangement uses TRBV5-1 and TRBJ1-4; D perhaps matches TRBD1 (6 bases). The CDR3 region is CASSFQGQTATNEKLFF. CDR3 coding DNA: TGCGCCAGCAGCTTTCAGGGGCAGACTGCAACTAATGAAAAACTGTTTTTT.